The 14 T cell receptor beta chains presented below share a single source sample, sequenced in a study of cytomegalovirus exposure and HLA in healthy donors. A multiplex PCR was run with 60 Vbeta primers and 13 Jbeta primers. The data were produced by immunoSEQ multiplex PCR, yet TCRdb's version contains in-frame clones alone and is incomplete. Of some 90,000 clones listed, just under 70% were seen once; the top ten hold 2.5% to 3%. Specimen: PBMCs. The origin of the receptors is a man aged 50 to 60 in good health and CMV-seronegative.

The gene calls are TRBV7-6 and TRBJ2-5, with TRBD2 matching over 7 bases. The better agreement between TRBJ2-7 and the DNA end casts doubt on the J call. The CDR3 runs 13 residues. The germline V gene encodes CDR1 SGHVS and CDR2 FNYEAQ. The CDR3 region has the DNA TGTGCCAGCATCTCCGGGACTACCTACGAGCAGTACTTC. Translation gives CASISGTTYEQYF.

The V call is TRBV18, the J call TRBJ1-6; 7 nucleotides align to TRBD1. V trimming: 2 bases; J trimming: 9 bases; junction bases outside the gene matches: 4. CDR1 KGHSH and CDR2 LQKENI come from the germline V gene. The CDR3 sequence is 14 residues long. CDR3 DNA: TGTGCCAGCTCACCAACGGACAGGCCTTCACCCCTCCACTTT. This gives the protein CASSPTDRPSPLHF. The complete variable domain, with remaining parts taken from reference TRBV18 and TRBJ1-6, reads NAGVMQNPRHLVRRRGQEARLRCSPMKGHSHVYWYRQLPEEGLKFMVYLQKENIIDESGMPKERFSAEFPKEGPSILRIQQVVRGDSAAYFCASSPTDRPSPLHFGNGTRLTVT.

The J gene is TRBJ2-2, the V gene TRBV9; no clear D. The CDR3 has 13 amino acids. From germline, CDR1 is SGDLS and CDR2 YYNGEE. The V end lost 1 base, the J end lost 7 bases, and 8 bases lay between the germline ends. The CDR3 nucleotides are TGTGCCAGCAGCGTATTTCCAGACGGGGAGCTGTTTTTT. This translates into CASSVFPDGELFF.

J is TRBJ2-2 and V is TRBV5-1; 11 positions match TRBD1. The V gene end was trimmed by 4 bases and the J gene end by 7 bases; junction bases not matched to a gene: 9. Germline CDR1 is SGHRS and CDR2 is YFSETQ. The CDR3 covers 16 residues. CDR3 amino acids: CASSILGQGAVGELFF. The CDR3 coding sequence is TGCGCCAGCAGCATACTCGGACAGGGGGCCGTCGGGGAGCTGTTTTTT.

The table lists this clone with a few counts. The chain carries TRBV2 and TRBJ1-2; no definite D call. Per the germline V gene, CDR1 is SNHLY and CDR2 is FYNNEI. Trimming shortened V by 8 bases and J by 0 bases, and 7 bases separated the two germline ends. CDR3 size: 12 residues. The CDR3 bases are TGTGCCAGCTGTATCGCTAACTATGGCTACACCTTC. It yields the protein CASCIANYGYTF.

The chain carries TRBV5-6 and TRBJ1-5; TRBD1 might be the D (5 bases). The CDR3 totals 15 residues. Trimming left V 4 bases short and J 0 bases short, with 11 bases between. Germline CDR1 SGHDT, CDR2 YYEEEE. CDR3 sequence: CASSQEGYSNQPQHF. In DNA form, the CDR3 reads TGTGCCAGCAGCCAGGAGGGGTATAGCAATCAGCCCCAGCATTTT.

This clone was counted between two and nine times. This sequence joins TRBV7-6 and TRBJ1-4; D gene unclear. Germline-derived CDR1 and CDR2 are SGHVS and FNYEAQ. The CDR3 loop spans 16 amino acids. Trimming pared 2 bases from V and 4 bases from J, leaving 14 bases between. The chain's CDR3 is CASSLRSFTYNEKLFF. CDR3 bases: TGTGCCAGCAGCTTACGCTCTTTCACCTATAATGAAAAACTGTTTTTT.

CDR3 region: CATSRVPDTATNEKLFF. CDR3 coding DNA: TGTGCCACCAGCAGAGTTCCGGACACTGCAACTAATGAAAAACTGTTTTTT. The chain carries TRBV15 and TRBJ1-4, with D tentatively TRBD1 (5 bases). The germline V gene encodes CDR1 LNHNV and CDR2 YYDKDF (reference sequence). V lost 1 base and J 0 bases, leaving 12 bases between the germline ends. The CDR3 runs 17 residues. Variable domain in full (rest from reference TRBV15 and TRBJ1-4): DAMVIQNPRYQVTQFGKPVTLSCSQTLNHNVMYWYQQKSSQAPKLLFHYYDKDFNNEADTPDNFQSRRPNTSFCFLDIRSPGLGDTAMYLCATSRVPDTATNEKLFFGSGTQLSVL.

The chain couples TRBV2 to TRBJ2-5; 13 positions agree with TRBD2. Trimming cost V 2 bases and J 5 bases; bases outside gene matches: 2. The CDR3 spans 15 residues. CDR1 is SNHLY and CDR2 is FYNNEI in the germline V gene. CDR3 DNA sequence: TGTGCCAGCAGTGAATTGACTAGCGGGGGGGAGACCCAGTACTTC. Translating it yields CASSELTSGGETQYF.

This clone was seen a handful of times. V and J are TRBV10-3 and TRBJ2-3, with TRBD1 matching over 9 bases. CDR3 length equals 15 residues. Unmatched junction bases numbered 7, after V lost 7 bases and J lost 2 bases. The germline V gene encodes CDR1 ENHRY and CDR2 SYGVKD. The CDR3 DNA reads as TGTGCCATCAAGGGACAGGGCCCTATCACAGATACGCAGTATTTT. Protein: CAIKGQGPITDTQYF.

The rearrangement joins TRBV19 to TRBJ2-7; the match to TRBD1 covers 7 bases. Germline lookup yields CDR1 LNHDA and CDR2 SQIVND (reference sequence). This CDR3 spans 13 amino acids. J gave up 6 bases and V 6 bases, and 8 bases lay outside the gene matches. The CDR3 loop is CASREGQPCEQYV. Here the CDR3 DNA reads TGTGCCAGTAGAGAGGGACAGCCATGCGAGCAGTACGTC.

The gene calls are TRBV5-1 and TRBJ1-1; tentative D call: TRBD1 (6 bases). The V gene lost 2 bases and the J gene lost 1 base, with 12 bases spanning the gap. Germline V lookup: CDR1 SGHRS, CDR2 YFSETQ. The CDR3 length is 15 residues. CDR3 in DNA: TGCGCCAGCAGCTTCCAGGGGCGAGGGAACACTGAAGCTTTCTTT. Residues: CASSFQGRGNTEAFF.

This chain joins TRBV7-9 and TRBJ2-5; D perhaps matches TRBD2 (5 bases). The ends were cut back, 5 bases at V and 5 bases at J, with 18 bases in the middle. The CDR3 runs to 15 residues. The germline V gene has CDR1 SEHNR and CDR2 FQNEAQ (reference sequence). The CDR3 sequence: CASSPTPTKRETQYF. CDR3 bases: TGTGCCAGCAGCCCGACCCCGACCAAGCGGGAGACCCAGTACTTC.

The chain joins TRBV5-6 to TRBJ1-5; D is unclear. Germline assignment: CDR1 SGHDT and CDR2 YYEEEE. This CDR3 region has 12 residues. V shed 0 bases and J shed 15 bases, with 13 bases lying between them. The CDR3 coding sequence is TGTGCCAGCAGCTTGGGACATCTTGGGTGGCATTTT. It encodes CASSLGHLGWHF.